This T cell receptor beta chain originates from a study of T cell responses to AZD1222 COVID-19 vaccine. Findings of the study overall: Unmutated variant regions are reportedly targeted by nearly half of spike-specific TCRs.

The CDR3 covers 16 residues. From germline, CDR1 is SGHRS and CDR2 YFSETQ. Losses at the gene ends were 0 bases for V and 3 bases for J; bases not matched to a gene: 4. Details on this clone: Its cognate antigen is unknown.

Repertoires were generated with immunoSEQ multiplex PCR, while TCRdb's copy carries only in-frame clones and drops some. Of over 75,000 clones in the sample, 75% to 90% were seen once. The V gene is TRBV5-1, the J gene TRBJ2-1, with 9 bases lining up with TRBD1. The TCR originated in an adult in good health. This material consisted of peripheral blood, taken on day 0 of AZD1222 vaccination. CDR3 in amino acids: CASSLGTGAIYNEQFF. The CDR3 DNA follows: TGCGCCAGCAGCTTGGGGACAGGGGCGATCTACAATGAGCAGTTCTTC.